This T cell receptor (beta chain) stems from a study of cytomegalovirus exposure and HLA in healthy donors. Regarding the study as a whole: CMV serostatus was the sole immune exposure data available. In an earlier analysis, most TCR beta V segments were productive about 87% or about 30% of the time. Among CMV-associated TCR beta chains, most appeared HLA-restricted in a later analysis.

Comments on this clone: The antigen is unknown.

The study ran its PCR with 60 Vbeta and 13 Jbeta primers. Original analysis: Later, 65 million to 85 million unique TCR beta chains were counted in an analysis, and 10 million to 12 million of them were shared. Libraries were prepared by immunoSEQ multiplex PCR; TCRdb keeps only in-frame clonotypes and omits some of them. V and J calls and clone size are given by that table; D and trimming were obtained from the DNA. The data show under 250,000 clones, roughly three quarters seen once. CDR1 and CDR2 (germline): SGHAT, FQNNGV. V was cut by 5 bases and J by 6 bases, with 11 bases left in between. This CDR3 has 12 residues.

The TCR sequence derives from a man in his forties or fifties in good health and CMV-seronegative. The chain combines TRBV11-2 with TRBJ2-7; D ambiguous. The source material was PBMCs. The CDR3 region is CASSRSVFEQYF. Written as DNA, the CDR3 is TGTGCCAGCAGCCGGAGTGTTTTCGAGCAGTACTTC.